Below, 2 T cell receptor beta chains from the same sample are listed, as sequenced in a study of T cells in localized non-small cell lung cancer (dated by TCRdb to about 2020). Library creation used the immunoSEQ multiplex PCR assay. The source is immuneACCESS, and TCRdb retained only in-frame sequences with V and J called. Part of the clones is not carried over; for the studies checked, unresolved V genes explain less than half of this, and the remainder is unexplained. A total of about 9,200 clones appear in this sample, approximately 89% of them only once. The top ten clonotypes cover more than 2% of the sample. Sequences were derived from peripheral blood, sampled before any cancer treatment. All receptors derive from a female donor of 60 years or more with stage II squamous cell lung carcinoma.

V is TRBV5-6 and J is TRBJ2-7; D gene uncertain. Germline values: CDR1 SGHDT, CDR2 YYEEEE. The CDR3 covers 11 residues. Trimming shortened V by 3 bases and J by 3 bases, and 4 bases separated the two germline ends. Here the CDR3 DNA reads TGTGCCAGCAGCTCCTACTACGAGCAGTACTTC. It yields the protein CASSSYYEQYF.

The chain uses TRBV7-9 and TRBJ2-2, with 11 positions matching TRBD2. The junction had 2 bases not matched to a gene; V was cut back by 3 bases and J by 5 bases. This CDR3 is 15 amino acids long. CDR1 and CDR2 (germline): SEHNR, FQNEAQ (reference sequence). The CDR3 loop reads CASSLASGRTGELFF. CDR3 nucleotide sequence: TGTGCCAGCAGCTTGGCTAGCGGGAGGACCGGGGAGCTGTTTTTT.